A single sample is the source of the 15 T cell receptor beta chains below, sequenced in a study of blood T cells in healthy people across ages. For the second PCR, which ran for 7 to 11 cycles, a sample-barcoded 5' primer and a J-beta primer mix were used. MiXCR was run by TCRdb on the 5' RACE reads, yielding one entry per CDR3 protein. The sample shows about 650,000 distinct CDR3 sequences, roughly 30% of them seen only once. The sample consisted of blood. These receptors originate from a woman aged 80 or over in good health.

V usage is TRBV7-2 and J usage is TRBJ1-1; D perhaps matches TRBD1 (5 bases). Germline V CDR1 and CDR2: SGHTA, FQGNSA. V was pared by 5 bases and J by 5 bases, with 15 bases between. The CDR3 is 14 amino acids. CDR3 in amino acids: CASSARYWGTEAFF. Here the CDR3 DNA reads TGTGCCAGCAGCGCACGGTACTGGGGGACTGAAGCTTTCTTT.

The table lists this clonotype with many counts. The CDR3 protein is CASSLGGRGYGYTF. The CDR3 DNA follows: TGCGCCAGCAGCTTGGGGGGTCGGGGCTATGGCTACACCTTC. The V call is TRBV5-1, the J call TRBJ1-2, with D hard to call. The CDR3 sequence is 14 residues long. CDR1 and CDR2 (germline): SGHRS, YFSETQ. V was cut by 0 bases and J by 4 bases, with 10 bases left in between.

This clonotype was observed a few times. Given a much more abundant clone one base away, this may be a read error. The V call is TRBV9, the J call TRBJ2-5; 11 bases fit TRBD2. Germline CDR1 and CDR2: SGDLS and YYNGEE. The CDR3 covers 15 residues. With 4 bases clipped from V and 5 bases from J, the junction kept 7 bases outside the gene matches. The CDR3 here is CASSHSGGACETQYF. The CDR3 DNA sequence: TGTGCCAGCAGCCATAGCGGGGGGGCTTGCGAGACCCAGTACTTC.

This clonotype appeared many times. The chain employs TRBV30 and TRBJ2-3; 8 nucleotides match TRBD2. The CDR3 is 15 residues long. V shed 0 bases, J shed 6 bases, and the junction held 8 bases outside the gene matches. Germline CDR1 is GTSNPN and CDR2 is SVGIG (reference sequence). The CDR3 is CAWSVSGGATDTQYF. CDR3 DNA: TGTGCCTGGAGTGTATCGGGGGGGGCCACGGATACGCAGTATTTT.

The sample holds many counts of this clonotype. The chain links TRBV5-1 to TRBJ2-1; 11 nucleotides match TRBD1. The CDR3 is 14 amino acids. Looked up from germline, CDR1 is SGHRS and CDR2 is YFSETQ. J lost 7 bases, V lost 7 bases, and 7 bases had no gene match. The CDR3 loop reads CASRDRGIENEQFF. The CDR3 DNA follows: TGCGCCAGCCGGGACAGGGGGATAGAAAATGAGCAGTTCTTC.

There are a few counts of this clonotype. This rearrangement joins TRBV20-1 to TRBJ2-3; D is unresolved. Germline V gene lookup returns CDR1 DFQATT and CDR2 SNEGSKA (reference sequence). V was shortened by 1 base and J by 2 bases, with 16 bases between the two germline ends. The CDR3 runs to 16 residues. The CDR3 DNA sequence: TGCAGTGCTAGAGTTTTGTCGTACGGGTACACAGATACGCAGTATTTT. Its protein is CSARVLSYGYTDTQYF.

The table lists this clonotype with a few counts. The CDR3 reads CASTGGQGNSPLHF. CDR3 in DNA: TGCGCCAGCACGGGAGGACAGGGTAATTCACCCCTCCACTTT. This rearrangement joins TRBV5-1 to TRBJ1-6; 8 bases match TRBD1. Germline loops: CDR1 SGHRS, CDR2 YFSETQ. Unmatched junction bases numbered 5, after V lost 6 bases and J lost 6 bases. This CDR3 has 14 residues.

This clonotype was detected only a few times. This may stem from a read error, because a much larger clone lies one nucleotide away. The chain employs TRBV13 and TRBJ2-5; the D gene is possibly TRBD2 (5 bases). Germline V gives CDR1 PRHDT, CDR2 FYEKMQ (reference sequence). The CDR3 is 12 amino acids. V lost 0 bases to trimming and J lost 9 bases, with 8 bases between them. The CDR3 DNA reads TGTGCCAGCAGCTTAGGACGAGCGGCCCAGTACTTC. Protein product: CASSLGRAAQYF.

This clonotype came up once. The rearrangement links TRBV6-5 to TRBJ2-2, with TRBD1 matching over 10 bases. Germline V lookup: CDR1 MNHEY, CDR2 SVGAGI. J lost 5 bases, V lost 6 bases, and 9 bases had no gene match. This CDR3 is 16 amino acids long. CDR3 protein: CASSRDRDRGTGELFF. The CDR3 nucleotides read TGTGCCAGCAGCCGCGACCGGGACAGGGGAACCGGGGAGCTGTTTTTT.

This rearrangement joins TRBV6-1 to TRBJ2-3; either TRBD1 or TRBD2 may supply D (6 bases each). This CDR3 comprises 17 residues. Germline-derived CDR1 and CDR2 are MNHNS and SASEGT. V shed 6 bases and J shed 1 base, with 20 bases lying between them. The CDR3 loop is CASRAAMTGAGTDTQYF. The CDR3 coding sequence is TGTGCCAGCAGAGCCGCTATGACGGGGGCCGGCACAGATACGCAGTATTTT.

The sample holds many counts of this clonotype. The gene calls are TRBV10-3 and TRBJ2-7; tentative D call: TRBD2 (7 bases). Germline V gene lookup returns CDR1 ENHRY and CDR2 SYGVKD. Trimming removed 3 bases at V and 4 bases at J, with 25 bases between. The length of the CDR3 is 18 residues. The CDR3: CAISDQLTRGRQGYEQYF. The DNA for the CDR3 is TGTGCCATCAGTGATCAGCTGACGCGGGGGCGCCAAGGGTACGAGCAGTACTTC.

This clonotype has a count of ten or more. The chain uses TRBV29-1 and TRBJ2-5; D call uncertain. This CDR3 has 11 residues. The germline CDR1 and CDR2 sequences are SQVTM and ANQGSEA. V was shortened by 0 bases and J by 7 bases, with 6 bases between the two germline ends. Here the CDR3 reads CSVEDPGTQYF. Here the CDR3 DNA reads TGCAGCGTTGAAGATCCAGGGACCCAGTACTTC.

The chain has TRBV12-5 and TRBJ2-1; 8 bases line up with TRBD2. The CDR3 consists of 14 residues. Germline CDR1 and CDR2: LGHNT and FRNRAP. The ends lost 4 bases at V and 10 bases at J; junction bases unmatched: 9. The CDR3 DNA reads TGTGCTAGTGGTTGGGACTTGACTAGCGACGAGCAGTTCTTC. Translation gives CASGWDLTSDEQFF.

This rearrangement joins TRBV7-3 to TRBJ2-2; D remains unclear. Germline V gene data show CDR1 as SGHTA and CDR2 as FQGTGA. Trimming removed 1 base from V and 2 bases from J, with 8 bases in between. The CDR3 totals 15 residues. The CDR3 DNA sequence: TGTGCCAGCAGCTTAAGAGTGTTCAACACCGGGGAGCTGTTTTTT. Its protein is CASSLRVFNTGELFF. Full variable domain (remainder filled in from reference TRBV7-3 and TRBJ2-2): GAGVSQTPSNKVTEKGKYVELRCDPISGHTALYWYRQSLGQGPEFLIYFQGTGAADDSGLPNDRFFAVRPEGSVSTLKIQRTERGDSAVYLCASSLRVFNTGELFFGEGSRLTVL.

This chain connects TRBV29-1 to TRBJ1-4; D call uncertain. V dropped 4 bases and J dropped 0 bases, with 9 bases sitting between them. This CDR3 has 14 amino acids. In germline, CDR1 is SQVTM, CDR2 ANQGSEA. The CDR3 loop is CSVVTQTTNEKLFF. CDR3 nucleotides: TGCAGCGTTGTAACACAGACAACTAATGAAAAACTGTTTTTT.